This T cell receptor (beta chain) was captured in a study of post-analysis software for immune sequencing data. Study-wide background: Courses of disease covered relapsing-remitting, secondary progressive and progressive-relapsing multiple sclerosis.

The germline V gene has CDR1 SGHRS and CDR2 YFSETQ. Deletions cut 3 bases from V and 7 bases from J, with 17 bases between. The CDR3 has 15 residues. On this clonotype: No antigen is known for it.

cDNA libraries of TCR beta carried unique molecular identifiers. From the PCR reads, TCRdb called clonotypes with MiXCR, one entry per CDR3 protein. Here the sample spans about 460,000 distinct CDR3 sequences, approximately 46% being singletons. General observations from the study: TRBV5-6, TRBV5-1 and TRBV20-1 were among 4 or 5 TRBV segments more frequent in patients than controls. Versus controls, multiple sclerosis patients showed significantly lower diversity (normalized Chao1).

The sequence derives from a girl between 5 and 17 years old with multiple sclerosis. The sample was blood. V usage is TRBV5-1 and J usage is TRBJ2-1; the D call may be TRBD1 or TRBD2 (5 bases each). The CDR3 is CASSYRDGALNEQFF. In DNA form, the CDR3 reads TGCGCCAGCAGCTACCGGGACGGAGCTTTGAATGAGCAGTTCTTC.